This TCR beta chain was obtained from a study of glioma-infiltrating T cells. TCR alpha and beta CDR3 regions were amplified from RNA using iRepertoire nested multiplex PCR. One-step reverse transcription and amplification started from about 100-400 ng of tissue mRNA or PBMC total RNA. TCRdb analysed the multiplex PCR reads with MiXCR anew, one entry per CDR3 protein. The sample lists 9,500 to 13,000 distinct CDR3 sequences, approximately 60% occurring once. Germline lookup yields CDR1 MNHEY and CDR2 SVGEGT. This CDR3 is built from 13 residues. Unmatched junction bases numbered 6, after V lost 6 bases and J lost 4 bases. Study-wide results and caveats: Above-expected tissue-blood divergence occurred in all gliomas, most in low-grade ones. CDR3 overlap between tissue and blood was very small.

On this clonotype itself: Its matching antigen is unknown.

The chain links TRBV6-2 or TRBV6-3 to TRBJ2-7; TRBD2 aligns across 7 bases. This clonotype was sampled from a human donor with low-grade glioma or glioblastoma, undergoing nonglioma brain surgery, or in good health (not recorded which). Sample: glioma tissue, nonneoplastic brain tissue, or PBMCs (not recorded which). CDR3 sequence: CASRRSGKYEQYF. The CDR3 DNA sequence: TGTGCCAGCAGGCGAAGCGGGAAATACGAGCAGTACTTC.